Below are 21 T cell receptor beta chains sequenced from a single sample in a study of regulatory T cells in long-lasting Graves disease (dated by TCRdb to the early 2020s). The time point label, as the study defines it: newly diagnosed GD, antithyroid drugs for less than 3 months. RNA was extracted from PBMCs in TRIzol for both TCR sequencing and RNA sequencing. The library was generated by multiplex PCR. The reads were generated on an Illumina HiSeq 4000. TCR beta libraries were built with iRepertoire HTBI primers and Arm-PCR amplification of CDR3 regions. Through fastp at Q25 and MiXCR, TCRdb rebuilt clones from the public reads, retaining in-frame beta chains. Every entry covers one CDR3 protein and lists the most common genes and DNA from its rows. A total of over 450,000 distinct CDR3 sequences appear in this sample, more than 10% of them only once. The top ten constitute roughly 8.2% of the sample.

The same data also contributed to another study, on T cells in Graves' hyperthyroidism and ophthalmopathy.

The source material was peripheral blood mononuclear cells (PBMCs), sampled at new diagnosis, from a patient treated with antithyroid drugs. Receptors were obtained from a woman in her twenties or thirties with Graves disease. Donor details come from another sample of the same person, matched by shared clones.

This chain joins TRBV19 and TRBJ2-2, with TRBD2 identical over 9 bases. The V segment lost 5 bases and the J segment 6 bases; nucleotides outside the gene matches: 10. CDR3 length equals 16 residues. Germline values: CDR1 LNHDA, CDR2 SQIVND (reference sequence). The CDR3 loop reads CASSPFSGSSSGELFF. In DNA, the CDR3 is TGTGCCAGTAGTCCGTTTAGCGGGAGTAGTTCCGGGGAGCTGTTTTTT.

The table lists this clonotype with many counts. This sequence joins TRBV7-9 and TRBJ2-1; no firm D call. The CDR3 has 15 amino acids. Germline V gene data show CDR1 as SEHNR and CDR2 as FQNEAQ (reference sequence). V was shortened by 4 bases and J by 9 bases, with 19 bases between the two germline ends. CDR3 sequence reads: CASSSPRVSMAEQFF. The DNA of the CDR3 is TGTGCCAGCAGCTCACCCCGCGTGAGTATGGCTGAGCAGTTCTTC.

CDR3 DNA sequence: TGTGCCAGCACCACGGGTAGGGTCGACGTCGAAAAACTGTTTTTT. This gives the protein CASTTGRVDVEKLFF. V is TRBV7-9 and J is TRBJ1-4; D unclear. V lost 7 bases and J 8 bases, leaving 20 bases between the germline ends. The CDR3 covers 15 residues. CDR1 SEHNR and CDR2 FQNEAQ come from the germline V gene (reference sequence).

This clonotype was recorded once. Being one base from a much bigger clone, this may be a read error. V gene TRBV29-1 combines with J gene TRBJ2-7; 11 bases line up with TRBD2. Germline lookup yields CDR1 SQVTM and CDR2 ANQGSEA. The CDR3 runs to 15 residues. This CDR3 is CSVEGTSGFLREHYF. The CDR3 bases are TGCAGCGTTGAGGGGACTAGCGGCTTTTTGAGGGAGCATTACTTC.

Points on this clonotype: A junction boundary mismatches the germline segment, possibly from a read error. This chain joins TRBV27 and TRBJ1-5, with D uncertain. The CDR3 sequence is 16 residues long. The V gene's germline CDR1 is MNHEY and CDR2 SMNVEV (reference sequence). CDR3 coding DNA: TGTGCCAGCAGTTTAAAAGGGTTTTATAGCAGTCAGCCCCAGCATTTT. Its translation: CASSLKGFYSSQPQHF.

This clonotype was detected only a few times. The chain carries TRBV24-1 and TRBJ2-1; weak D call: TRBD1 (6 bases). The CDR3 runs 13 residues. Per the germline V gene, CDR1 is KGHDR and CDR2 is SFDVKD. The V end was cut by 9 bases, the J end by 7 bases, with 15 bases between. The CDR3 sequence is CATRGGVGNEQFF. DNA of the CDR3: TGTGCCACCCGAGGGGGAGTGGGAAATGAGCAGTTCTTC.

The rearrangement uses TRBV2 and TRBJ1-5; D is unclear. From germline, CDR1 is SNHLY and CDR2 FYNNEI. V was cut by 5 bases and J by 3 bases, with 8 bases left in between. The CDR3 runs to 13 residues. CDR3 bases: TGTGCCAGCAGTCCCCGGGTCAATCAGCCCCAGCATTTT. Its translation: CASSPRVNQPQHF.

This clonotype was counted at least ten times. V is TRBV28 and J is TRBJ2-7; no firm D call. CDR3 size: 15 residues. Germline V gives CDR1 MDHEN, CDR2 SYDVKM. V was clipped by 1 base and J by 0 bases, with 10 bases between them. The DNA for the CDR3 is TGTGCCAGCAGTTTATTCGCGGTAAGCTCCTACGAGCAGTACTTC. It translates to CASSLFAVSSYEQYF.

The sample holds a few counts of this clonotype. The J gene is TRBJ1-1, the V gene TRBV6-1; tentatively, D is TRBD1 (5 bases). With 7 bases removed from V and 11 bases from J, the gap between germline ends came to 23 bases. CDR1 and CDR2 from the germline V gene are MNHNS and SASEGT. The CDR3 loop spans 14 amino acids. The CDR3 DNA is TGTGCCAGCAACCCCGGCGGGGCGCGTTTTGCTGCTTTCTTT. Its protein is CASNPGGARFAAFF.

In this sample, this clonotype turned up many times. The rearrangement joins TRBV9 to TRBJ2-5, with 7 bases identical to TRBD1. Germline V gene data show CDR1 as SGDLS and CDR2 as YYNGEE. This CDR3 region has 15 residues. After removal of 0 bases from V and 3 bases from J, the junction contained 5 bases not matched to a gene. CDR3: CASSVAPGQKETQYF. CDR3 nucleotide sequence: TGTGCCAGCAGCGTAGCGCCGGGACAGAAAGAGACCCAGTACTTC.

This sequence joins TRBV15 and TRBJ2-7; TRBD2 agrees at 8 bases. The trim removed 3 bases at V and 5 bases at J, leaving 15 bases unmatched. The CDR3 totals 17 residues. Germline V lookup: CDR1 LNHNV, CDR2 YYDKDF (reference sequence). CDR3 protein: CATSSMLGGGRSHEQYF. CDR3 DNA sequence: TGTGCCACCAGCAGCATGCTCGGAGGCGGGAGGTCCCACGAGCAGTACTTC. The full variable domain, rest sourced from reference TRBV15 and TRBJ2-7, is DAMVIQNPRYQVTQFGKPVTLSCSQTLNHNVMYWYQQKSSQAPKLLFHYYDKDFNNEADTPDNFQSRRPNTSFCFLDIRSPGLGDTAMYLCATSSMLGGGRSHEQYFGPGTRLTVT.

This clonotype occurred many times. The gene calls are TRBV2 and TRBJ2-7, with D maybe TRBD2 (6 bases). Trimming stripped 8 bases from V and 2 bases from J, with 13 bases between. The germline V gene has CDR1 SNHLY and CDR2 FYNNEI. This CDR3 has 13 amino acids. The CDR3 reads CASEGGVAYEQYF. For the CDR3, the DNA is TGTGCCAGCGAGGGCGGGGTGGCCTACGAGCAGTACTTC.

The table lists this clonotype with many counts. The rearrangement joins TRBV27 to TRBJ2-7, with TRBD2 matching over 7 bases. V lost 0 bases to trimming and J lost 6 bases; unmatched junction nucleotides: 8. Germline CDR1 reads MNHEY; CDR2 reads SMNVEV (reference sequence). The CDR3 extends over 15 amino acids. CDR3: CASSLSSRGTLEQYF. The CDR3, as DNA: TGTGCCAGCAGTTTATCTTCGCGGGGGACTCTCGAGCAGTACTTC.

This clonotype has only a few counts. The CDR3 is CASSPRGAGSYEQYF. CDR3 DNA sequence: TGTGCCAGCAGCCCCAGGGGGGCTGGTTCCTACGAGCAGTACTTC. The gene calls are TRBV5-6 and TRBJ2-7; TRBD1 might be the D (7 bases). CDR1 and CDR2 (germline): SGHDT, YYEEEE. V lost 4 bases to trimming and J lost 1 base, with 15 bases between them. This CDR3 comprises 15 residues.

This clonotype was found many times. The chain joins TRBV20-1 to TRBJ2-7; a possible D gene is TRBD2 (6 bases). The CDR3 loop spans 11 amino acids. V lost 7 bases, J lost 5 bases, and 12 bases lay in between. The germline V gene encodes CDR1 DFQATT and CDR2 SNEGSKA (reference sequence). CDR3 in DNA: TGCAGTGGGGCAGGCGGGGACGAGCAGTACTTC. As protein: CSGAGGDEQYF.

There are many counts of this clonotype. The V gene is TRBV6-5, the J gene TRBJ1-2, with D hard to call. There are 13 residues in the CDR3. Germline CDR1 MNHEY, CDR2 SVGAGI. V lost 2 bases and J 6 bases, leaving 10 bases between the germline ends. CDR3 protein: CASSYRRRNGYTF. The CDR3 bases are TGTGCCAGCAGTTACCGCCGACGTAATGGCTACACCTTC.

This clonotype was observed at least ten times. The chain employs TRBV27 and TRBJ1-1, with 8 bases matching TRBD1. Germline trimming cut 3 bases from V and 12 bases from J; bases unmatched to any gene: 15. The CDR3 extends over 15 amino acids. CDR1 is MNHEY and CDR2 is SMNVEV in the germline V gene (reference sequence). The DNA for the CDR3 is TGTGCCAGCAGTTTGAGGGGGGGACAGGTTTGGATGCCTTTCTTT. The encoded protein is CASSLRGGQVWMPFF.

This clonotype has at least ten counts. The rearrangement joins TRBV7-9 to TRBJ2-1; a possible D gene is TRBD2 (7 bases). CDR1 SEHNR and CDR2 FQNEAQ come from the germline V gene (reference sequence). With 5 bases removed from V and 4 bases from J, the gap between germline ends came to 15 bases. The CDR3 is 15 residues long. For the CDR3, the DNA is TGTGCCAGCAGCGAGGGGGGGGTCTCATACAATGAGCAGTTCTTC. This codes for CASSEGGVSYNEQFF.

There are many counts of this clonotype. CDR3 DNA sequence: TGTGCCAGCAGTGATATCAAGGGGGGGGGGTTGGATACGCAGTATTTT. Amino acids: CASSDIKGGGLDTQYF. The rearrangement joins TRBV2 to TRBJ1-1, with D possibly being TRBD2 (7 bases). The better agreement between TRBJ2-3 and the DNA end casts doubt on the J call. Germline V lookup: CDR1 SNHLY, CDR2 FYNNEI. The length of the CDR3 is 16 residues.

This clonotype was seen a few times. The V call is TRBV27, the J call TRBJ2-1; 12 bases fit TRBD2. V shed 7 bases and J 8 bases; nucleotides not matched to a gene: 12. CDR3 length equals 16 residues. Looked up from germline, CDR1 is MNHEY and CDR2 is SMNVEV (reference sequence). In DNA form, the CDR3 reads TGTGCCAGCACCCGGGGCGCTAGCGGGAGGGCCGATGAGCAGTTCTTC. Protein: CASTRGASGRADEQFF.

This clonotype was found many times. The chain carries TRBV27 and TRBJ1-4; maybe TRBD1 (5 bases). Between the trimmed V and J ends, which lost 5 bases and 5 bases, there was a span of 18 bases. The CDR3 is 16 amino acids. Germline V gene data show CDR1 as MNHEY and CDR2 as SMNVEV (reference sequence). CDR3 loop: CASSQLPGPSNEKLFF. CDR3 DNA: TGTGCCAGCAGTCAATTACCGGGGCCGTCAAATGAAAAACTGTTTTTT.